Each of the 15 T cell receptor beta chains below was sequenced from the same sample in a study of cytotoxic CD8 clonotypes in ibrutinib-treated CLL. Only in-frame clones appear in the TCRdb table, and some are missing; sequencing was by immunoSEQ multiplex PCR. This sample yields roughly 150,000 clones, of which roughly four fifths are seen a single time; over 4.5% belongs to the top ten. The sample here was PBMCs, taken after 24 months of ibrutinib treatment. These receptors were collected from a human donor with chronic lymphocytic leukemia.

This rearrangement joins TRBV5-1 to TRBJ2-7; D perhaps matches TRBD1 (6 bases). Germline V gives CDR1 SGHRS, CDR2 YFSETQ. Trimming removed 5 bases at V and 0 bases at J, with 18 bases between. This CDR3 is built from 16 residues. The CDR3 bases are TGCGCCAGCAGAAATCCTAGGGACACAAGCTCCTACGAGCAGTACTTC. Amino acids: CASRNPRDTSSYEQYF.

This clone showed up just once. This sequence joins TRBV4-2 and TRBJ2-1, with TRBD2 identical over 10 bases. The germline CDR1 and CDR2 sequences are LGHNA and YNFKEQ. This CDR3 region has 18 residues. V trimming: 0 bases; J trimming: 1 base; junction bases outside the gene matches: 6. The CDR3 is CASSQDLAGVRSYNEQFF. CDR3 in DNA: TGTGCCAGCAGCCAAGACCTAGCGGGAGTTCGATCCTACAATGAGCAGTTCTTC.

This chain connects TRBV6-5 to TRBJ1-2; D is unresolved. Germline assignment: CDR1 MNHEY and CDR2 SVGAGI. The V gene lost 6 bases and the J gene lost 4 bases, with 12 bases spanning the gap. CDR3 size: 13 residues. CDR3 region: CASRPGSLYGYTF. The CDR3 DNA reads TGTGCCAGCAGGCCCGGGAGCCTCTATGGCTACACCTTC.

The V gene is TRBV7-2, the J gene TRBJ1-1; no clear D gene. CDR1 is SGHTA and CDR2 is FQGNSA in the germline V gene. This CDR3 is 17 amino acids long. V lost 1 base to trimming and J lost 1 base, with 16 bases between them. The CDR3 reads CASSLGRRALGNTEAFF. In DNA form, the CDR3 reads TGTGCCAGCAGCTTAGGACGCCGGGCCCTCGGGAACACTGAAGCTTTCTTT.

This clone occurred a few times. CDR3 protein: CSVARTEAFF. CDR3 nucleotide sequence: TGCAGCGTGGCTCGCACTGAAGCTTTCTTT. This chain uses TRBV29-1 with TRBJ1-1; D gene ambiguous. V was pared by 6 bases and J by 4 bases, with 6 bases between. Germline CDR1 SQVTM, CDR2 ANQGSEA. The length of the CDR3 is 10 residues.

The chain is built from TRBV4-2 and TRBJ2-7; 7 positions agree with TRBD2. Germline trimming cut 5 bases from V and 3 bases from J; bases unmatched to any gene: 7. The CDR3 runs 14 residues. Germline-derived CDR1 and CDR2 are LGHNA and YNFKEQ. CDR3: CASSSYLADYEQYF. The CDR3 DNA is TGTGCCAGCAGCTCCTATCTAGCGGACTACGAGCAGTACTTC.

The chain has TRBV9 and TRBJ1-4; D is perhaps TRBD1 (5 bases). Germline CDR1 and CDR2: SGDLS and YYNGEE. V gave up 2 bases and J gave up 0 bases, with 8 bases separating them. The CDR3 consists of 15 residues. Here the CDR3 DNA reads TGTGCCAGCAGCGTGGGGACTACAACTAATGAAAAACTGTTTTTT. Its translation: CASSVGTTTNEKLFF.

V and J are TRBV2 and TRBJ1-5, with TRBD1 identical over 7 bases. CDR1 and CDR2 from the germline V gene are SNHLY and FYNNEI. The CDR3 has 15 residues. V was pared by 4 bases and J by 3 bases, with 6 bases of the junction left unmatched. CDR3 nucleotides: TGTGCCAGCAGTGCGGACAGGAATAACAATCAGCCCCAGCATTTT. Translating it yields CASSADRNNNQPQHF.

CDR3 sequence: CASTPRYGVGNTIYF. DNA for the CDR3: TGTGCCAGCACTCCCCGTTACGGGGTTGGAAACACCATATATTTT. The rearrangement joins TRBV6-5 to TRBJ1-3; the D is unclear. The CDR3 totals 15 residues. Trimming took off 7 bases at V and 3 bases at J, with 16 bases between the two ends. Per germline, CDR1 MNHEY and CDR2 SVGAGI.

V is TRBV19 and J is TRBJ1-3; no clear D. Between the trimmed V and J ends, which lost 3 bases and 3 bases, there was a span of 6 bases. The CDR3 is made up of 13 amino acids. The germline V gene has CDR1 LNHDA and CDR2 SQIVND (reference sequence). The CDR3 region has the DNA TGTGCCAGTAGTATTCTTGATGGAAACACCATATATTTT. Translation gives CASSILDGNTIYF.

The V gene is TRBV9, the J gene TRBJ2-3; 11 bases agree with TRBD2. The CDR3 has 15 amino acids. Germline V gives CDR1 SGDLS, CDR2 YYNGEE. Unmatched junction bases numbered 2, after V lost 1 base and J lost 4 bases. DNA of the CDR3: TGTGCCAGCAGCGTACAGACTAGCGGGGCAGATACGCAGTATTTT. Amino acids: CASSVQTSGADTQYF.

This clone has just one count. V is TRBV25-1 and J is TRBJ2-7; D may be TRBD2 (7 bases). This CDR3 has 18 amino acids. Germline V gene data show CDR1 as MGHDK and CDR2 as SYGVNS. The V end lost 0 bases, the J end lost 1 base, and 19 bases lay between the germline ends. The CDR3 nucleotides are TGTGCCAGCAGTGAATATGGGCGAGGGGGAGGGCCTTCCTACGAGCAGTACTTC. This gives the protein CASSEYGRGGGPSYEQYF.

The chain links TRBV18 to TRBJ1-2; TRBD1 aligns across 7 bases. Losses at the gene ends were 4 bases for V and 7 bases for J; bases not matched to a gene: 3. CDR3 size: 12 residues. The germline V gene encodes CDR1 KGHSH and CDR2 LQKENI. CDR3 coding DNA: TGTGCCAGCTCACTCCAGGGGGGTGGCTACACCTTC. Amino acids: CASSLQGGGYTF.

The chain joins TRBV30 to TRBJ1-2; the match to TRBD1 covers 7 bases. This CDR3 comprises 12 residues. V shed 4 bases and J 4 bases; nucleotides not matched to a gene: 3. The germline V gene has CDR1 GTSNPN and CDR2 SVGIG (reference sequence). The CDR3 DNA is TGTGCCTGGACACCAGGGGGCTATGGCTACACCTTC. It codes for CAWTPGGYGYTF. Variable domain in full (rest from reference TRBV30 and TRBJ1-2): SQTIHQWPATLVQPVGSPLSLECTVEGTSNPNLYWYRQAAGRGLQLLFYSVGIGQISSEVPQNLSASRPQDRQFILSSKKLLLSDSGFYLCAWTPGGYGYTFGSGTRLTVV.

The CDR3, as DNA: TGTGCCAGCAGTTGGGACAGGGACTGGAACGGGGAGCTGTTTTTT. This encodes CASSWDRDWNGELFF. The chain uses TRBV27 and TRBJ2-2, with TRBD1 matching over 9 bases. With 4 bases clipped from V and 7 bases from J, the junction kept 7 bases outside the gene matches. The CDR3 is 15 residues long. CDR1 is MNHEY, CDR2 SMNVEV, per germline (reference sequence).